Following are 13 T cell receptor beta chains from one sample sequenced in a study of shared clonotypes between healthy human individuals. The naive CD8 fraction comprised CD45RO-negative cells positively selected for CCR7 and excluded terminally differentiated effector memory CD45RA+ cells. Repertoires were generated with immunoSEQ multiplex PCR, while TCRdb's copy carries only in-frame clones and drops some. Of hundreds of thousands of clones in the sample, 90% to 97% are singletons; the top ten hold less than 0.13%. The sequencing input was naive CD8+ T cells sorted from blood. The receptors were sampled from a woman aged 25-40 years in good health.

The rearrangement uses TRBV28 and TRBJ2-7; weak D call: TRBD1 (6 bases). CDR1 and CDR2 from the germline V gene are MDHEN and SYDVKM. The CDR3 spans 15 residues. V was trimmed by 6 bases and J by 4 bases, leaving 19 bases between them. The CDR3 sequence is CASRYRAFGLYEQYF. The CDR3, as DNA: TGTGCCAGCAGGTACAGGGCTTTTGGGCTATACGAGCAGTACTTC.

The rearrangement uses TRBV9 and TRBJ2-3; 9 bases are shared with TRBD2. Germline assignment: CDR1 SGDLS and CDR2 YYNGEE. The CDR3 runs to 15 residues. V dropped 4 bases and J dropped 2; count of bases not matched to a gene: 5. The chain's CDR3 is CASSTTSGHTDTQYF. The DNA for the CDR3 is TGTGCCAGCAGCACGACTAGCGGCCACACAGATACGCAGTATTTT.

In DNA form, the CDR3 reads TGTGCCAGCAGCTTACGGAGCTACGAGCAGTACTTC. Protein product: CASSLRSYEQYF. The gene calls are TRBV7-8 and TRBJ2-7; no definite D call. Germline CDR1 reads SGHVS; CDR2 reads FQNEAQ. The germline V and J ends were trimmed by 2 bases and 3 bases, with 5 bases remaining between them. CDR3 length equals 12 residues.

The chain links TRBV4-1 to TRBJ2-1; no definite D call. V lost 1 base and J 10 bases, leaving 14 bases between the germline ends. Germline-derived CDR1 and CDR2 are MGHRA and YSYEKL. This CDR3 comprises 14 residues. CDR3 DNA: TGCGCCAGCAGCCAAGTATCTTCGGAGACAGAGCAGTTCTTC. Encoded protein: CASSQVSSETEQFF.

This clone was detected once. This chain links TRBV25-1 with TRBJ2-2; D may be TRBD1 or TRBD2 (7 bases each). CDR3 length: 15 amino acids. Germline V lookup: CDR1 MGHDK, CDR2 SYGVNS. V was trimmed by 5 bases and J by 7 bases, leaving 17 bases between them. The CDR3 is CASSPWGGGIGELFF. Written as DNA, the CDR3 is TGTGCCAGCAGTCCCTGGGGAGGGGGCATCGGGGAGCTGTTTTTT.

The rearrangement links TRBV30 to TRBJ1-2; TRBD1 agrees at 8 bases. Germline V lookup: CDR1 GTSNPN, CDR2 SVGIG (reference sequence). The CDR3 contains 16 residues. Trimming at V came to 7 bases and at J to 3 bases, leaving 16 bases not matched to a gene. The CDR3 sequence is CASQGAGGSLDYGYTF. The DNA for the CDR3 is TGTGCCTCCCAAGGGGCAGGGGGCAGTCTGGACTATGGCTACACCTTC. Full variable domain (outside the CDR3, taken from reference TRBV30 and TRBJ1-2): SQTIHQWPATLVQPVGSPLSLECTVEGTSNPNLYWYRQAAGRGLQLLFYSVGIGQISSEVPQNLSASRPQDRQFILSSKKLLLSDSGFYLCASQGAGGSLDYGYTFGSGTRLTVV.

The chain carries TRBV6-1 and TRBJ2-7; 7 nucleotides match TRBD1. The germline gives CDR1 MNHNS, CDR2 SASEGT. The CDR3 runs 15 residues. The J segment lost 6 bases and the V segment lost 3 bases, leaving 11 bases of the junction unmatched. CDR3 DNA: TGTGCCAGCAGTGACGCCGGGGACAGATTCGGCGAGCAGTACTTC. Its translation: CASSDAGDRFGEQYF.

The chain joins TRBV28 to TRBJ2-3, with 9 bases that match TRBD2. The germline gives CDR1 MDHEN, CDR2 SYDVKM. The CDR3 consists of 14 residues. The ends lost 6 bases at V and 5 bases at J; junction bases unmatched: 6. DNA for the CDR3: TGTGCCAGCAGCTTAGCGGGAGATATAGATACGCAGTATTTT. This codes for CASSLAGDIDTQYF.

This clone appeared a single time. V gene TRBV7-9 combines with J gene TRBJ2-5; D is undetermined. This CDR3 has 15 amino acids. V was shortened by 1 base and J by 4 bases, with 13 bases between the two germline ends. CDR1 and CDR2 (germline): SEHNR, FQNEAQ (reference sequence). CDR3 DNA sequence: TGTGCCAGCAGCTTAGTTCTAGGGCTGGGAGAGACCCAGTACTTC. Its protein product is CASSLVLGLGETQYF.

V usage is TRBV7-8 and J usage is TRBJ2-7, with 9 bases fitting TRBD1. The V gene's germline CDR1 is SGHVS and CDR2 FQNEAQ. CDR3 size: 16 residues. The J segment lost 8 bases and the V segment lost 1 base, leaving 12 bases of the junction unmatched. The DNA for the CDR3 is TGTGCCAGCAGCTTAGTGGTGTTAGGGACAGGGCCCCAGCAGTACTTC. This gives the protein CASSLVVLGTGPQQYF.

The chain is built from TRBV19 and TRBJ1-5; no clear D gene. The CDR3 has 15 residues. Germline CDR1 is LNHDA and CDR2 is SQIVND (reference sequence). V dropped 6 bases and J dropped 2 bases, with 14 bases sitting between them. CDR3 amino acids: CASSFDLEGNQPQHF. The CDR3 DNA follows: TGTGCCAGTAGCTTCGACTTGGAAGGCAATCAGCCCCAGCATTTT.

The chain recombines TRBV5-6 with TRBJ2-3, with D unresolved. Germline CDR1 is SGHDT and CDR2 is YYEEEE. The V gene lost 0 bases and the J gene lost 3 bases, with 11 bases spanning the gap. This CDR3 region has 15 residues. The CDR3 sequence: CASSLDMGPTDTQYF. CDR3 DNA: TGTGCCAGCAGCTTGGATATGGGCCCAACAGATACGCAGTATTTT.

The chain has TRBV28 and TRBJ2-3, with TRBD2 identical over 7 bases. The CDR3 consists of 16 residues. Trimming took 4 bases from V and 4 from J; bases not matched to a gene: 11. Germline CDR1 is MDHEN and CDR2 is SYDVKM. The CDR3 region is CASSSWGGRAADTQYF. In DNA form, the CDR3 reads TGTGCCAGCAGTTCCTGGGGGGGGAGGGCCGCAGATACGCAGTATTTT.